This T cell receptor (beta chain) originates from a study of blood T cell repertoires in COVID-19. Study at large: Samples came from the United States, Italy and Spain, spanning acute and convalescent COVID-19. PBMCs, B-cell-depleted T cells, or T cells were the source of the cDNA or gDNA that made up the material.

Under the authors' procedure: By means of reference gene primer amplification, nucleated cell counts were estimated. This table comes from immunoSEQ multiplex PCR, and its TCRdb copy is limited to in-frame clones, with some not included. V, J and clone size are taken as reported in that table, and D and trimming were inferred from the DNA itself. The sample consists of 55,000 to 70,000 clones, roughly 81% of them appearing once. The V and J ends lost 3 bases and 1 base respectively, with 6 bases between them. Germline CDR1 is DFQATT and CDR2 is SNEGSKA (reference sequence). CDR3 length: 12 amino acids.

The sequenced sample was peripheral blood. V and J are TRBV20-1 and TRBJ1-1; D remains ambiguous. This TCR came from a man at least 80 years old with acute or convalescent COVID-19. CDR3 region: CSASYTNTEAFF. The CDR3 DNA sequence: TGCAGTGCTAGTTACACGAACACTGAAGCTTTCTTT.